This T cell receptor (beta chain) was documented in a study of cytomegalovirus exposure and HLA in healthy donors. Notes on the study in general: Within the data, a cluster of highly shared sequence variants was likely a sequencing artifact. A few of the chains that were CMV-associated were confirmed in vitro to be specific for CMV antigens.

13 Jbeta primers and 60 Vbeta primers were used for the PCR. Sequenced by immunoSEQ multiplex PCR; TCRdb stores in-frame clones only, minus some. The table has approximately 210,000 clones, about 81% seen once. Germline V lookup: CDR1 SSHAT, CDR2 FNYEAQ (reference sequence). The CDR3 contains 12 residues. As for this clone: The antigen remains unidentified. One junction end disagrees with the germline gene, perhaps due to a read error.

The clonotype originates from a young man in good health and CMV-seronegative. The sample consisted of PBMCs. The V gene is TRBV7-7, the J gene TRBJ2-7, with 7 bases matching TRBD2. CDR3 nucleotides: TGTGCTAGCAGCTCCTTCGGGGGGGAGCAGTACTTC. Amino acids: CASSSFGGEQYF.